This TCR beta chain is from a study of post-analysis software for immune sequencing data. Study summary: The disease courses covered relapsing-remitting, secondary progressive and progressive-relapsing multiple sclerosis. Study-wide findings and caveats: Comparison of patients with controls showed roughly five TRBV segments more frequent in patients, TRBV5-6, TRBV5-1 and TRBV20-1 among them. The study found significantly lower normalized Chao1 diversity in multiple sclerosis patients than in controls.

CDR1 and CDR2 from the germline V gene are SGHRS and YFSETQ. With 5 bases removed from V and 0 bases from J, the gap between germline ends came to 5 bases. There are 12 residues in the CDR3. A few counts support this clonotype. The antigen is not known. Every TCR beta cDNA library bore unique molecular identifiers. Researchers reported approximately 500,000 cDNA molecules coming from around 1 to 10 million T cells. TCRdb re-analysed the PCR reads in MiXCR, keeping a single row per CDR3 protein. The sample lists about 200,000 distinct CDR3 sequences, approximately 30% seen once, with nearly 3.5% in the top ten.

This TCR came from a girl aged 2-17 years with multiple sclerosis. Sample: blood. V and J are TRBV5-1 and TRBJ2-5; D is unresolved. CDR3 in amino acids: CASRSNQETQYF. As DNA, the CDR3 is TGCGCCAGCAGGTCCAACCAAGAGACCCAGTACTTC.